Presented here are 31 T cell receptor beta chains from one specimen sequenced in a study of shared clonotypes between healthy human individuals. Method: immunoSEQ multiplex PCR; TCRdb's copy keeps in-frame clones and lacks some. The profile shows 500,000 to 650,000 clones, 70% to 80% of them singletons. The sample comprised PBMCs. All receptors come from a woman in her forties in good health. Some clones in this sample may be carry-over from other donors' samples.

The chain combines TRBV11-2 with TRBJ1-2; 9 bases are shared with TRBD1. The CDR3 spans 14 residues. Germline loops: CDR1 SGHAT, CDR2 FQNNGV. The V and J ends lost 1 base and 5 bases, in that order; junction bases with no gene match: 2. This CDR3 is CASSLAGTGYGYTF. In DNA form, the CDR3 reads TGTGCCAGCAGCTTAGCCGGGACAGGGTATGGCTACACCTTC.

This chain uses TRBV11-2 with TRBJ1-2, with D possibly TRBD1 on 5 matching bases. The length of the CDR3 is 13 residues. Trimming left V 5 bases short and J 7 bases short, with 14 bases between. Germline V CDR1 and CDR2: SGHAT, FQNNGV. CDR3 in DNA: TGTGCCAGCAGCCTAAGTACGGGGGGTGGCTACACCTTC. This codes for CASSLSTGGGYTF.

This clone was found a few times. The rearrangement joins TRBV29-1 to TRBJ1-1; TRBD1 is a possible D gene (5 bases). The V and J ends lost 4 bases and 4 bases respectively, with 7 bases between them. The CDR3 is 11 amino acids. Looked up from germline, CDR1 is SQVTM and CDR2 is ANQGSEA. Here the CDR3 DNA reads TGCAGCGTTGGGGGGTCCACTGAAGCTTTCTTT. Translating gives CSVGGSTEAFF.

DNA of the CDR3: TGTGCCAGCAGTGTAACAGCGGGAGGTTCGGGAACCGGGGAGCTGTTTTTT. It codes for CASSVTAGGSGTGELFF. The chain links TRBV6-4 to TRBJ2-2; 9 bases are a match to TRBD2. The CDR3 totals 17 residues. The germline CDR1 and CDR2 sequences are MRHNA and SNTAGT. With V trimmed by 4 bases and J by 5 bases, 11 bases remained unmatched.

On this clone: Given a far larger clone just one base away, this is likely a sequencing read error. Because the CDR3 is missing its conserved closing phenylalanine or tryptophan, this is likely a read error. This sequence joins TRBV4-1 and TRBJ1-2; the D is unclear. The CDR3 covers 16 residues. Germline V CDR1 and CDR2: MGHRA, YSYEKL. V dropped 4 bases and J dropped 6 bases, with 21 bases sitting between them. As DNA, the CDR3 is TGCGCCAGCAGCCGCTCCGAGTGGGCCCCGCAGGATGGCTACACCCTC. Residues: CASSRSEWAPQDGYTL.

The CDR3 DNA is TGTGCCAGCAGTCCCTCCGGGGGAGCGGGCGGGGAGCTGTTTTTT. This codes for CASSPSGGAGGELFF. This chain links TRBV6-5 with TRBJ2-2; possible D gene TRBD2, 6 bases. CDR1 is MNHEY and CDR2 is SVGAGI in the germline V gene. Trimming left V 5 bases short and J 7 bases short, with 17 bases between. This CDR3 comprises 15 residues.

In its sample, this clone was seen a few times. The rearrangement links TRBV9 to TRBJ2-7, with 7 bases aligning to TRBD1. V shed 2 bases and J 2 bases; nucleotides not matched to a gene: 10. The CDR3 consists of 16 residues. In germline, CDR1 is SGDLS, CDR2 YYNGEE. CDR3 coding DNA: TGTGCCAGCAGCGTTTACCGGAGTGACAGGGCCTACGAGCAGTACTTC. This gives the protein CASSVYRSDRAYEQYF. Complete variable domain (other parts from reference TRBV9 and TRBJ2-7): DSGVTQTPKHLITATGQRVTLRCSPRSGDLSVYWYQQSLDQGLQFLIQYYNGEERAKGNILERFSAQQFPDLHSELNLSSLELGDSALYFCASSVYRSDRAYEQYFGPGTRLTVT.

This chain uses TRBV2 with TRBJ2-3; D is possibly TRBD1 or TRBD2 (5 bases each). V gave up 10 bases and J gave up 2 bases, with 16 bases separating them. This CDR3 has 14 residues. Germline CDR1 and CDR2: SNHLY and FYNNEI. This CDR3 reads CATLPGRATDTQYF. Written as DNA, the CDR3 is TGTGCCACACTACCGGGACGGGCCACAGATACGCAGTATTTT.

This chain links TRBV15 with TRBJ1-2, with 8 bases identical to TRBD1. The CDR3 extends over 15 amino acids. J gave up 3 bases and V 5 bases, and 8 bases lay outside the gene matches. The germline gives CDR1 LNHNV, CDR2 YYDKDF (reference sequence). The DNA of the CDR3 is TGTGCCACCAGCCGCTCGACAGGGGCACACTATGGCTACACCTTC. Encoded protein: CATSRSTGAHYGYTF.

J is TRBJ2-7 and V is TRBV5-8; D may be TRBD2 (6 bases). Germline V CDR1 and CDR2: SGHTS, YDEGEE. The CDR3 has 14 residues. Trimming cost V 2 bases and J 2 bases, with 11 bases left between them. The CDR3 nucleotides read TGTGCCAGCAGCTTCCGCGGGGAACCCTACGAGCAGTACTTC. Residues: CASSFRGEPYEQYF.

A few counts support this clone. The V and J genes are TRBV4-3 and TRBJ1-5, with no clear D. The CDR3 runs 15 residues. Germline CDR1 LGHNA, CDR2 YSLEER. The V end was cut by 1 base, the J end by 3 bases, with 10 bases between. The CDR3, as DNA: TGCGCCAGCAGCCAAGTGCACATCCCCAATCAGCCCCAGCATTTT. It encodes CASSQVHIPNQPQHF.

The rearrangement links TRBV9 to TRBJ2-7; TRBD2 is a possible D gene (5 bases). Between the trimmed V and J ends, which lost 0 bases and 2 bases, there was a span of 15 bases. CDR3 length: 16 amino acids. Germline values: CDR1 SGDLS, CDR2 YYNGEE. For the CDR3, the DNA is TGTGCCAGCAGCGTAGGTGGGAGCGCGGACCCCTACGAGCAGTACTTC. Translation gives CASSVGGSADPYEQYF. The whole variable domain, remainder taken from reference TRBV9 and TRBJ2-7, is DSGVTQTPKHLITATGQRVTLRCSPRSGDLSVYWYQQSLDQGLQFLIQYYNGEERAKGNILERFSAQQFPDLHSELNLSSLELGDSALYFCASSVGGSADPYEQYFGPGTRLTVT.

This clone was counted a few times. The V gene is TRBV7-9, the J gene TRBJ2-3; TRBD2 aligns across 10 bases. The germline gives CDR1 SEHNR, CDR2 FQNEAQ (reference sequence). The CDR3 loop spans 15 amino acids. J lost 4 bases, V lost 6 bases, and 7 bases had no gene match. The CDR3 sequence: CASSPGTSDADTQYF. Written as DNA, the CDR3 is TGTGCCAGCAGTCCCGGGACTAGCGATGCAGATACGCAGTATTTT.

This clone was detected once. CDR3 sequence reads: CASSDTDFFWRTNPNHEQFF. CDR3 DNA: TGTGCCAGCAGTGACACGGACTTTTTCTGGCGGACTAACCCTAACCATGAGCAGTTCTTC. The gene calls are TRBV6-1 and TRBJ2-1; weak D call: TRBD2 (6 bases). The CDR3 is made up of 20 amino acids. The V end lost 3 bases, the J end lost 8 bases, and 32 bases lay between the germline ends. Germline V lookup: CDR1 MNHNS, CDR2 SASEGT.

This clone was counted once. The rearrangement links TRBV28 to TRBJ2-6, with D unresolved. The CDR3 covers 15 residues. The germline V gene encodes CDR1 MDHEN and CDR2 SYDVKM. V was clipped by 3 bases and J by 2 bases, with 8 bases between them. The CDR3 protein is CASSFSRTGANVLTF. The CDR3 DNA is TGTGCCAGCAGTTTTTCCCGGACTGGGGCCAACGTCCTGACTTTC.

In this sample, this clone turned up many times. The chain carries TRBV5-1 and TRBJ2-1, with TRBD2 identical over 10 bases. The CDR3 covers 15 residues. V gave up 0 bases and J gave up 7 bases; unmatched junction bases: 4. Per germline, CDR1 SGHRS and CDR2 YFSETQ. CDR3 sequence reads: CASSLEGLARNEQFF. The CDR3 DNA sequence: TGCGCCAGCAGCTTGGAGGGACTAGCGAGGAATGAGCAGTTCTTC.

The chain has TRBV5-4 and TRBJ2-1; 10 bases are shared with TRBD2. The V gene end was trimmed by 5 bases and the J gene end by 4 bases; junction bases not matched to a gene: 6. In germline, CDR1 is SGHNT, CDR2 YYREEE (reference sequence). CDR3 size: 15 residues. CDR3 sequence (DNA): TGTGCCAGCAGGTTTGGACTAGCGGAGTACAATGAGCAGTTCTTC. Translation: CASRFGLAEYNEQFF.

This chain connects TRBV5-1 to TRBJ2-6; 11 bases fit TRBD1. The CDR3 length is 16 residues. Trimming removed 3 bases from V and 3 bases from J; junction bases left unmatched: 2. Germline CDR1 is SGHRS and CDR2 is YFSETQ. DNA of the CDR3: TGCGCCAGCAGCTGGACAGGGGGCGGTGGGGCCAACGTCCTGACTTTC. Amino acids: CASSWTGGGGANVLTF.

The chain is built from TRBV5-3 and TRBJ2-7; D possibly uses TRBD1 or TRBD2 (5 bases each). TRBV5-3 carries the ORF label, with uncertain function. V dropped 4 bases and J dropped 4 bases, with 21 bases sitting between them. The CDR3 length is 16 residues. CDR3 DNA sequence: TGTGCCAGAAGCCTCGAGGGACGGGGCCCAGGGTACGAGCAGTACTTC. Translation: CARSLEGRGPGYEQYF.

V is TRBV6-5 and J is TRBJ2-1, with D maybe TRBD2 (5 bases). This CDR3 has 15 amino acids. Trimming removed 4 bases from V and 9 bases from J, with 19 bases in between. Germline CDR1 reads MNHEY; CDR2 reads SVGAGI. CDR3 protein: CASSSPASGMGEQFF. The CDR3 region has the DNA TGTGCCAGCAGTTCACCAGCTTCCGGGATGGGTGAGCAGTTCTTC.

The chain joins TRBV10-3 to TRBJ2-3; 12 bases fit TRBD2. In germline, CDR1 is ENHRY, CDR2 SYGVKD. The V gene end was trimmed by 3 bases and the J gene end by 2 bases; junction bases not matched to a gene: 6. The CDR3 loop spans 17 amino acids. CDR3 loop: CAISDTRLAGVTDTQYF. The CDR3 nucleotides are TGTGCCATCAGTGATACGAGACTAGCGGGAGTCACAGATACGCAGTATTTT.

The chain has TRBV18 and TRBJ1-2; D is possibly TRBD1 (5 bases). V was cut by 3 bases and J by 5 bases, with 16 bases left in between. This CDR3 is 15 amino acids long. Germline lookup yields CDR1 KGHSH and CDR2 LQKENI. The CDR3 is CASSPGTVVGYGYTF. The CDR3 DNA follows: TGTGCCAGCTCACCGGGGACGGTAGTTGGGTATGGCTACACCTTC.

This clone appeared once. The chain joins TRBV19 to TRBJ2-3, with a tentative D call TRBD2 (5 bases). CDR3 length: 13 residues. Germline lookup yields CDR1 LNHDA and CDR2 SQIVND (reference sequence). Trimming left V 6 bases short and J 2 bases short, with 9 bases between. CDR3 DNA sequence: TGTGCCAGTAGAGTGGGAGTCACAGATACGCAGTATTTT. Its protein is CASRVGVTDTQYF.

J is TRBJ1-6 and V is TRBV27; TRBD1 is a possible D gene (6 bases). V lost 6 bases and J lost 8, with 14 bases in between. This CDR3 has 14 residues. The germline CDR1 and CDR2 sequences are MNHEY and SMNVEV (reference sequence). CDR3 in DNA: TGTGCCAGCAGAAAACAGGGTATGGATTCACCCCTCCACTTT. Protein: CASRKQGMDSPLHF.

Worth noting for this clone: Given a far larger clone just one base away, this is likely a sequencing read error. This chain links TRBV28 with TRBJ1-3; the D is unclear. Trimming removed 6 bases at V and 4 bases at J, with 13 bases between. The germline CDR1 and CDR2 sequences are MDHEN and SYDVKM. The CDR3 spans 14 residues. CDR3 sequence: CASSNSESGNTIYF. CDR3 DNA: TGTGCCAGCAGCAACTCAGAGTCGGGAAACACCATATATTTT.

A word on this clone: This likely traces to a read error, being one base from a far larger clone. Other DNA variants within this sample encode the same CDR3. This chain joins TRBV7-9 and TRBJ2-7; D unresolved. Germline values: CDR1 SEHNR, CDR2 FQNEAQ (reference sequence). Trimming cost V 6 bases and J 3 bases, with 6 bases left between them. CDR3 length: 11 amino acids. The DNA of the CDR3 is TGTGCCAGCAGTTCGGACTACGAGCAGTACTTC. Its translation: CASSSDYEQYF.

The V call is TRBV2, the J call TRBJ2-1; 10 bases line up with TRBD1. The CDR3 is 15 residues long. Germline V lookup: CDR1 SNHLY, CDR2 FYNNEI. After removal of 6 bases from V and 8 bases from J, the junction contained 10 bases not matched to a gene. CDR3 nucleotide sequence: TGTGCCAGCAGCGAACCGGGACAGGGGTTAGATGAGCAGTTCTTC. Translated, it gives CASSEPGQGLDEQFF.

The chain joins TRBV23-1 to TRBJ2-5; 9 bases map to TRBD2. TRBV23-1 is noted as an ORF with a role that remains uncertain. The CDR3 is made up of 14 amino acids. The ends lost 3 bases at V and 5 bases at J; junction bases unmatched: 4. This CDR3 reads CASSQREGRETQYF. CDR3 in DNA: TGCGCCAGCAGTCAGCGGGAGGGCCGGGAGACCCAGTACTTC.

The CDR3 DNA sequence: TGTGCCAGCAGTCCCTACAGGGAACAAGAGACCCAGTACTTC. Translating gives CASSPYREQETQYF. The chain has TRBV28 and TRBJ2-5; TRBD1 might be the D (6 bases). CDR1 MDHEN and CDR2 SYDVKM come from the germline V gene. CDR3 length equals 14 residues. Trimming shortened V by 5 bases and J by 2 bases, and 12 bases separated the two germline ends.

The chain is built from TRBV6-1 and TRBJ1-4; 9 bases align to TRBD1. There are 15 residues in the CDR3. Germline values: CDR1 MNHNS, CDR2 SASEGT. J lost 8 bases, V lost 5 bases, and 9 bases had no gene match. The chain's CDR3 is CASSFTGGAGEKLFF. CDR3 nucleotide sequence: TGTGCCAGCAGTTTTACAGGGGGCGCAGGAGAAAAACTGTTTTTT.

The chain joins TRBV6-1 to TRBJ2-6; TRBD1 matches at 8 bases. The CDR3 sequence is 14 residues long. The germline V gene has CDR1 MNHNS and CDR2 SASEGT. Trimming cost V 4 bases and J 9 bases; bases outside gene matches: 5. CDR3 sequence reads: CASSADRGGNVLTF. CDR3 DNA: TGTGCCAGCAGTGCTGACAGGGGTGGCAACGTCCTGACTTTC.